The next 12 T cell receptor beta chains were all read from a single sample in a study of T cells in localized non-small cell lung cancer. Here immunoSEQ multiplex PCR was the method, and the copy in TCRdb shows in-frame clones only, minus some. The sample consists of approximately 72,000 clones, 70% to 90% of them appearing once. The sequenced sample was peripheral blood, obtained before any cancer treatment. The origin of the receptors is a female donor at least 60 years old with stage I lung adenocarcinoma.

The CDR3 spells CASSLIAGDINEQFF. As DNA, the CDR3 is TGCGCCAGCAGCCTGATAGCGGGAGATATAAATGAGCAGTTCTTC. The chain employs TRBV4-1 and TRBJ2-1; 9 positions agree with TRBD2. Germline V lookup: CDR1 MGHRA, CDR2 YSYEKL. The trim removed 4 bases at V and 7 bases at J, leaving 8 bases unmatched. This CDR3 is 15 amino acids long.

The count of this clone is one. The chain recombines TRBV11-3 with TRBJ2-5; D gene unclear. Germline assignment: CDR1 SGHNT and CDR2 YENEEA. Between the trimmed V and J ends, which lost 3 bases and 1 base, there was a span of 3 bases. The CDR3 covers 12 residues. In DNA, the CDR3 is TGTGCCAGCAGCTTCCGCCAAGAGACCCAGTACTTC. Residues: CASSFRQETQYF.

The genes are TRBV27 and TRBJ1-5; tentatively, D is TRBD1 (5 bases). The V end lost 3 bases, the J end lost 2 bases, and 11 bases lay between the germline ends. CDR3 length: 15 residues. Germline CDR1 and CDR2: MNHEY and SMNVEV (reference sequence). Written as DNA, the CDR3 is TGTGCCAGCAGTTTTCAGGGAACGGGCAATCAGCCCCAGCATTTT. Translation gives CASSFQGTGNQPQHF.

V and J are TRBV7-9 and TRBJ2-1; 7 bases align to TRBD2. The CDR3 loop spans 16 amino acids. Germline assignment: CDR1 SEHNR and CDR2 FQNEAQ (reference sequence). V shed 6 bases, J shed 7 bases, and the junction held 15 bases outside the gene matches. For the CDR3, the DNA is TGTGCCAGCAGGTCACGAGCGGGACCGAGGACTAATGAGCAGTTCTTC. Protein: CASRSRAGPRTNEQFF.

V is TRBV2 and J is TRBJ1-5; D remains ambiguous. The germline V gene has CDR1 SNHLY and CDR2 FYNNEI. CDR3 size: 15 residues. With 1 base removed from V and 4 bases from J, the gap between germline ends came to 11 bases. The CDR3 coding sequence is TGTGCCAGCAGTGAAGATACCCGACCAAATCAGCCCCAGCATTTT. Translation: CASSEDTRPNQPQHF.

The rearrangement links TRBV2 to TRBJ2-7, with D possibly matching TRBD1 (6 bases). Trimming removed 4 bases at V and 7 bases at J, with 11 bases between. The CDR3 contains 12 residues. The germline gives CDR1 SNHLY, CDR2 FYNNEI. In DNA form, the CDR3 reads TGTGCCAGCAGTGTAACAGGGATTGAGCAGTACTTC. Its translation: CASSVTGIEQYF. Complete variable domain (other parts from reference TRBV2 and TRBJ2-7): EPEVTQTPSHQVTQMGQEVILRCVPISNHLYFYWYRQILGQKVEFLVSFYNNEISEKSEIFDDQFSVERPDGSNFTLKIRSTKLEDSAMYFCASSVTGIEQYFGPGTRLTVT.

The CDR3 coding sequence is TGTGCCAGTACCACACGGGGGGGCAGGGACAACATTCAGTACTTC. Translated: CASTTRGGRDNIQYF. The genes are TRBV19 and TRBJ2-4, with 8 bases identical to TRBD2. The V gene's germline CDR1 is LNHDA and CDR2 SQIVND (reference sequence). This CDR3 is built from 15 residues. Trimming removed 7 bases from V and 7 bases from J; junction bases left unmatched: 12.

In regard to this clone: One end of the junction does not line up with germline, which may come from a read error. V and J are TRBV7-2 and TRBJ2-7, with a tentative D call TRBD2 (6 bases). In germline, CDR1 is SGHTA, CDR2 FQGNSA. The CDR3 covers 15 residues. The CDR3, as DNA: TGTGCCAGCAACTTAAAGGGACTCTCAGGCTACGAGCAGTACTTC. It codes for CASNLKGLSGYEQYF.

The genes are TRBV10-1 and TRBJ1-5; the D gene is possibly TRBD1 (5 bases). The CDR3 runs 14 residues. Germline V CDR1 and CDR2: WNHNN, SYGVQD (reference sequence). Trimming shortened V by 3 bases and J by 7 bases, and 13 bases separated the two germline ends. The CDR3 reads CASSESRGTQPQHF. The DNA for the CDR3 is TGCGCCAGCAGTGAATCGAGAGGGACCCAGCCCCAGCATTTT.

The V gene is TRBV25-1, the J gene TRBJ1-2, with D possibly matching TRBD1 (5 bases). The germline V gene encodes CDR1 MGHDK and CDR2 SYGVNS. This CDR3 contains 13 residues. V lost 2 bases and J 5 bases, leaving 9 bases between the germline ends. The CDR3 region is CASSEPGTYGYTF. The CDR3 DNA sequence: TGTGCCAGCAGTGAACCCGGGACGTATGGCTACACCTTC.

This sequence joins TRBV28 and TRBJ1-5; D unresolved. V shed 6 bases and J shed 7 bases, with 19 bases lying between them. There are 15 residues in the CDR3. Germline V gives CDR1 MDHEN, CDR2 SYDVKM. The CDR3 DNA follows: TGTGCCAGCAGACCTGCTGTGGTGGGGTTGCAGCCCCAGCATTTT. This gives the protein CASRPAVVGLQPQHF.

The DNA for the CDR3 is TGTGCCAGCAGCTTACTAGCGGGCGCTTACAATGAGCAGTTCTTC. It specifies CASSLLAGAYNEQFF. The rearrangement uses TRBV11-3 and TRBJ2-1; 8 bases align to TRBD2. The CDR3 has 15 residues. Unmatched junction bases numbered 4, after V lost 2 bases and J lost 4 bases. Germline V CDR1 and CDR2: SGHNT, YENEEA.